This entry describes one T cell receptor beta chain. No cognate antigen has been identified for it. The input lacks base qualities; no much larger clone sits a single base away. The reads were generated on an Illumina HiSeq 2500. Quantitative 5'-RACE with molecular barcodes was the method used to prepare the TCR beta libraries. The authors' pipeline ran thus. Disease-linked TCR variants were identified with a new computational method built on a probabilistic model of VDJ rearrangement. TCRdb reworked the public reads: Q25 trimming with fastp, MiXCR clone assembly, productive beta chains retained. All rows with the same CDR3 protein become a single entry with the most common DNA and genes. The V and J calls reflect TCRdb's pipeline rather than the authors' work. This sample comprises 330,000 or so distinct CDR3 sequences, less than 10% of them detected only once. The leading ten clones occupy just over 14% of the sample.

The data derive from a study of CD8 T cells in ankylosing spondylitis (dated by TCRdb to 2015 to 2018). For the study in its entirety: The study profiled T cell receptor beta repertoires in healthy donors and ankylosing spondylitis patients to find disease-linked TCR variants. Samples of peripheral blood were taken, and for ankylosing spondylitis patients, synovial fluid was collected as well. The whole study cohort included 95 to 130 healthy donors and 25 ankylosing spondylitis patients.

On the study overall, not on this receptor specifically: A CD8+ phenotype was shown by the disease-linked clones, which were found at relatively low frequencies in peripheral blood. Blood from ankylosing spondylitis patients appeared to be characterized by a TCR beta motif composed of roughly 8 highly homologous amino acid variants. Significant enrichment of the disease-linked clones was reported in matched synovial fluid samples from ankylosing spondylitis patients. Some TCR beta motif variants had previously been reported in synovial fluid and blood of reactive arthritis patients, which suggested common disease-initiation mechanisms.

This clonotype was obtained from a male donor with ankylosing spondylitis. Sequencing was carried out using blood, either unsorted or a sorted T cell fraction (not recorded which).

The nucleotide sequence reads as follows: TGTGCCAGTATGCCTCGGGGGTCGAACACCGGGGAGCTGTTTTTT. Its product reads: CASMPRGSNTGELFF. The sequence is built from TRBV19 and TRBJ2-2, and possibly TRBD2, on 6 matching bases. The CDR1 and CDR2 encoded by the germline V gene (reference sequence) are LNHDA and SQIVND. Trimming costs V 7 bases and J 0 bases, and their ends lie 12 bases apart. From the cysteine through the phenylalanine, the CDR3 covers 15 amino acids. Just the 45-base CDR3 DNA is kept, in frame starting at base 1.